This passage covers 31 T cell receptor beta chains from one sample sequenced in a study of radiation and T cells in renal cell carcinoma. Assay: immunoSEQ multiplex PCR; the TCRdb copy retains only in-frame clones and omits some. The sample gives more than 150,000 clones, 87% of which show up once; over 10% is in the top ten. Documented time point: blood 2 weeks post-SBRT. Treatment defined: 15 Gy SBRT to primary tumor, nephrectomy 4 weeks later. The input for sequencing was blood, taken from a patient whose treatment included radiotherapy and nephrectomy. The receptor source for this set is a woman between 45 and 65 years old with renal cell carcinoma.

The chain couples TRBV6-5 to TRBJ1-2, with a possible D match to TRBD1 (6 bases). Germline V gene data show CDR1 as MNHEY and CDR2 as SVGAGI. This CDR3 has 11 residues. The V end was cut by 11 bases, the J end by 3 bases, with 10 bases between. The CDR3 loop reads CAARGDYGYTF. The CDR3 bases are TGTGCCGCCAGGGGTGACTATGGCTACACCTTC.

The V and J genes are TRBV5-1 and TRBJ2-7, with D unclear. Trimming removed 0 bases at V and 2 bases at J, with 9 bases between. CDR1 and CDR2 from the germline V gene are SGHRS and YFSETQ. The CDR3 is 14 residues long. Written as DNA, the CDR3 is TGCGCCAGCAGCTTGGCCCCGGGTCCCTACGAGCAGTACTTC. Translation: CASSLAPGPYEQYF.

The sample holds one count of this clone. V is TRBV18 and J is TRBJ2-2; 8 nucleotides agree with TRBD2. Germline V gene lookup returns CDR1 KGHSH and CDR2 LQKENI. This CDR3 has 18 residues. With V trimmed by 1 base and J by 7 bases, 14 bases remained unmatched. In DNA form, the CDR3 reads TGTGCCAGCTCACCACATCCGCGGGGGGACTCCTCCGTCGGGGAGCTGTTTTTT. Translation gives CASSPHPRGDSSVGELFF.

The V call is TRBV19, the J call TRBJ2-7; D is uncertain. The germline CDR1 and CDR2 sequences are LNHDA and SQIVND (reference sequence). V lost 2 bases and J 1 base, leaving 6 bases between the germline ends. The CDR3 is 13 residues long. CDR3 in DNA: TGTGCCAGTAGTATATCCGGTTCCTACGAGCAGTACTTC. Encoded protein: CASSISGSYEQYF.

The chain couples TRBV19 to TRBJ1-2, with 10 bases aligning to TRBD1. J lost 2 bases, V lost 7 bases, and 10 bases had no gene match. Germline V gene lookup returns CDR1 LNHDA and CDR2 SQIVND (reference sequence). This CDR3 is built from 16 residues. DNA of the CDR3: TGTGCCAGTACGGAGACAGGGGGCGGCTTGAACTATGGCTACACCTTC. Its translation is CASTETGGGLNYGYTF.

The chain recombines TRBV12-5 with TRBJ2-5, with TRBD2 as a possible D gene (6 bases). The CDR3 covers 14 residues. Germline CDR1 is LGHNT and CDR2 is FRNRAP. Trimming pared 6 bases from V and 0 bases from J, leaving 11 bases between. In DNA form, the CDR3 reads TGTGCTAGTGGCCGTGGGGGGAACCAAGAGACCCAGTACTTC. This sequence encodes CASGRGGNQETQYF.

The J gene is TRBJ2-5, the V gene TRBV7-8, with D maybe TRBD2 (6 bases). V was cut by 6 bases and J by 3 bases, with 17 bases left in between. The CDR3 contains 15 residues. Looked up from germline, CDR1 is SGHVS and CDR2 is FQNEAQ. This chain's CDR3 is CASRRRASEEETQYF. In DNA, the CDR3 is TGTGCCAGCAGACGTCGGGCTAGCGAAGAAGAGACCCAGTACTTC.

The chain joins TRBV7-9 to TRBJ1-2; D might be TRBD1 (6 bases). Between the trimmed V and J ends, which lost 0 bases and 5 bases, there was a span of 19 bases. The CDR3 runs 17 residues. The germline V gene encodes CDR1 SEHNR and CDR2 FQNEAQ (reference sequence). In DNA, the CDR3 is TGTGCCAGCAGCTTAGCAACAGGGATTGGGAATAATTATGGCTACACCTTC. Translation gives CASSLATGIGNNYGYTF.

The rearrangement uses TRBV6-1 and TRBJ2-5, with D possibly being TRBD1 or TRBD2 (6 bases each). V was clipped by 2 bases and J by 5 bases, with 21 bases between them. Germline assignment: CDR1 MNHNS and CDR2 SASEGT. The CDR3 is 17 amino acids. CDR3 coding DNA: TGTGCCAGCAGTGAAAATGGAGGGGTGGGGGGCCGCGAGACCCAGTACTTC. As protein: CASSENGGVGGRETQYF.

This chain uses TRBV7-3 with TRBJ1-1; the D is unclear. Between the trimmed V and J ends, which lost 5 bases and 1 base, there was a span of 11 bases. Germline loops: CDR1 SGHTA, CDR2 FQGTGA. This CDR3 contains 14 residues. The CDR3 loop reads CASSPGPGNTEAFF. CDR3 DNA: TGTGCCAGCAGCCCCGGCCCAGGGAACACTGAAGCTTTCTTT.

The chain uses TRBV7-2 and TRBJ1-2; D possibly corresponds to TRBD1 (5 bases). The V gene's germline CDR1 is SGHTA and CDR2 FQGNSA. The CDR3 runs 18 residues. The V end was cut by 2 bases, the J end by 5 bases, with 24 bases between. The CDR3 loop is CASSLHTGTDYGGYGYTF. As DNA, the CDR3 is TGTGCCAGCAGCTTACACACCGGGACTGATTATGGTGGATATGGCTACACCTTC.

The J gene is TRBJ2-6, the V gene TRBV5-5; D is undetermined. The CDR3 sequence is 17 residues long. Germline V gene lookup returns CDR1 SGHKS and CDR2 YYEKEE (reference sequence). Trimming stripped 4 bases from V and 3 bases from J, with 17 bases between. CDR3 DNA: TGTGCCAGCAGCGGCGGACCCCTCTCGAGTGGGGCCAACGTCCTGACTTTC. Amino acid sequence: CASSGGPLSSGANVLTF.

Notes on this clone: Other nucleotide sequences from this sample produce the same CDR3. The chain couples TRBV10-3 to TRBJ2-7; perhaps TRBD1 as D (6 bases). Looked up from germline, CDR1 is ENHRY and CDR2 is SYGVKD. The CDR3 has 13 amino acids. V shed 3 bases and J shed 3 bases, with 9 bases lying between them. CDR3 sequence reads: CAISDTGNYEQYF. The DNA for the CDR3 is TGTGCCATCAGTGACACAGGGAACTACGAGCAGTACTTC.

V is TRBV6-5 and J is TRBJ1-3; D perhaps matches TRBD1 (5 bases). V dropped 7 bases and J dropped 6 bases, with 13 bases sitting between them. CDR3 size: 13 residues. Germline V gene sequence: CDR1 MNHEY, CDR2 SVGAGI. DNA for the CDR3: TGTGCCAGCACTACAGGAAGAAAAAACACCATATATTTT. Translation gives CASTTGRKNTIYF.

Here the CDR3 DNA reads TGTGCCAGTAGTATAGGTCTCGGTGAAAAACTGTTTTTT. Residues: CASSIGLGEKLFF. The chain carries TRBV19 and TRBJ1-4; D is undetermined. The CDR3 is 13 amino acids. CDR1 and CDR2 (germline): LNHDA, SQIVND (reference sequence). Trimming pared 1 base from V and 7 bases from J, leaving 7 bases between.

The V gene is TRBV7-6, the J gene TRBJ2-3; perhaps TRBD2 as D (5 bases). Germline V CDR1 and CDR2: SGHVS, FNYEAQ. The ends were cut back, 3 bases at V and 5 bases at J, with 9 bases in the middle. The CDR3 extends over 13 amino acids. The CDR3 sequence is CASSFNAGDTQYF. DNA of the CDR3: TGTGCCAGCAGCTTTAACGCGGGAGATACGCAGTATTTT.

V and J are TRBV6-6 and TRBJ1-4, with D maybe TRBD1 (5 bases). The CDR3 loop spans 15 amino acids. V lost 3 bases and J 7 bases, leaving 15 bases between the germline ends. Germline V lookup: CDR1 MNHNY, CDR2 SVGAGI (reference sequence). CDR3 in amino acids: CASSYGGSAVEKLFF. The CDR3 nucleotides are TGTGCCAGCAGTTATGGGGGTAGCGCTGTTGAAAAACTGTTTTTT.

The genes are TRBV6-5 and TRBJ1-5; the D is unclear. Germline-derived CDR1 and CDR2 are MNHEY and SVGAGI. V shed 6 bases and J shed 9 bases, with 15 bases lying between them. The CDR3 is 13 residues long. CDR3 amino acids: CASRPGSRAPQHF. The CDR3 DNA is TGTGCCAGCAGGCCAGGTAGTCGGGCGCCCCAGCATTTT.

The chain couples TRBV9 to TRBJ2-2; no reliable D call. This CDR3 has 16 amino acids. CDR1 is SGDLS and CDR2 is YYNGEE in the germline V gene. Trimming removed 4 bases from V and 1 base from J, with 14 bases in between. CDR3 DNA: TGTGCCAGCAGCCCATCCCCGGGTCAGAACACCGGGGAGCTGTTTTTT. Residues: CASSPSPGQNTGELFF.

This chain links TRBV2 with TRBJ2-3; 8 nucleotides agree with TRBD1. The V gene's germline CDR1 is SNHLY and CDR2 FYNNEI. After removal of 7 bases from V and 0 bases from J, the junction contained 3 bases not matched to a gene. The CDR3 extends over 14 amino acids. In DNA form, the CDR3 reads TGTGCCAGCAAATGGACAGGGAGCACAGATACGCAGTATTTT. Protein: CASKWTGSTDTQYF.

This chain uses TRBV5-4 with TRBJ1-2; no clear D gene. CDR3 length equals 12 residues. V lost 4 bases and J 2 bases, leaving 6 bases between the germline ends. Germline V lookup: CDR1 SGHNT, CDR2 YYREEE (reference sequence). CDR3 DNA: TGTGCCAGCAGCCTCGACAACTATGGCTACACCTTC. Encoded protein: CASSLDNYGYTF.

The chain combines TRBV5-4 with TRBJ2-5, with D tentatively TRBD2 (5 bases). The CDR3 extends over 14 amino acids. The germline CDR1 and CDR2 sequences are SGHNT and YYREEE (reference sequence). Trimming pared 7 bases from V and 4 bases from J, leaving 17 bases between. CDR3 nucleotide sequence: TGTGCCAGCTCTCTTGGGATACGGGGAGAGACCCAGTACTTC. Its translation is CASSLGIRGETQYF.

On this clone: The sample carries other DNA sequences with the same CDR3. This chain connects TRBV7-2 to TRBJ1-1; D unresolved. This CDR3 region has 12 residues. V lost 3 bases, J lost 1 base, and 3 bases lay in between. CDR1 and CDR2 (germline): SGHTA, FQGNSA. CDR3 sequence reads: CASSFPNTEAFF. In DNA form, the CDR3 reads TGTGCCAGCAGCTTCCCGAACACTGAAGCTTTCTTT.

This rearrangement joins TRBV14 to TRBJ2-2; D ambiguous. With 0 bases removed from V and 0 bases from J, the gap between germline ends came to 5 bases. Germline assignment: CDR1 SGHDN and CDR2 FVKESK. CDR3 size: 15 residues. CDR3 in DNA: TGTGCCAGCAGCCAAGATCGGTCGAACACCGGGGAGCTGTTTTTT. It translates to CASSQDRSNTGELFF. Together with reference TRBV14 and TRBJ2-2, the CDR3 gives the full variable domain: EAGVTQFPSHSVIEKGQTVTLRCDPISGHDNLYWYRRVMGKEIKFLLHFVKESKQDESGMPNNRFLAERTGGTYSTLKVQPAELEDSGVYFCASSQDRSNTGELFFGEGSRLTVL.

The chain carries TRBV5-6 and TRBJ2-7; the D gene is possibly TRBD2 (6 bases). The germline V gene has CDR1 SGHDT and CDR2 YYEEEE. There are 14 residues in the CDR3. Deletions cut 4 bases from V and 3 bases from J, with 14 bases between. CDR3 in DNA: TGTGCCAGCAGCCAATTGGGACTTATCTACGAGCAGTACTTC. Its protein product is CASSQLGLIYEQYF. Using reference TRBV5-6 and TRBJ2-7 for the parts outside the CDR3, the full variable domain is DAGVTQSPTHLIKTRGQQVTLRCSPKSGHDTVSWYQQALGQGPQFIFQYYEEEERQRGNFPDRFSGHQFPNYSSELNVNALLLGDSALYLCASSQLGLIYEQYFGPGTRLTVT.

This chain uses TRBV6-6 with TRBJ1-5, with 12 nucleotides matching TRBD1. Germline values: CDR1 MNHNY, CDR2 SVGAGI (reference sequence). The CDR3 contains 16 residues. The V gene end was trimmed by 4 bases and the J gene end by 6 bases; junction bases not matched to a gene: 7. In nucleotides, the CDR3 is TGTGCCAGCAGTTCCGGGACAGGGGGCTCAGGTCAGCCCCAGCATTTT. Translation: CASSSGTGGSGQPQHF.

The chain recombines TRBV4-2 with TRBJ1-4; D gene unclear. V lost 1 base and J lost 4, with 7 bases in between. Per the germline V gene, CDR1 is LGHNA and CDR2 is YNFKEQ. The CDR3 loop spans 14 amino acids. The CDR3: CASSQVAGNEKLFF. The CDR3 DNA follows: TGTGCCAGCAGCCAAGTCGCGGGTAATGAAAAACTGTTTTTT.

The chain has TRBV19 and TRBJ2-1, with TRBD2 as a possible D gene (6 bases). V was shortened by 8 bases and J by 4 bases, with 12 bases between the two germline ends. Germline V gives CDR1 LNHDA, CDR2 SQIVND (reference sequence). This CDR3 has 13 residues. CDR3 loop: CASGGNSYNEQFF. CDR3 nucleotide sequence: TGTGCCAGTGGGGGGAACAGTTACAATGAGCAGTTCTTC.

The chain combines TRBV15 with TRBJ2-3, with a weak D call TRBD2 (6 bases). The CDR3 length is 17 residues. V was cut by 5 bases and J by 2 bases, with 20 bases left in between. Germline V gene sequence: CDR1 LNHNV, CDR2 YYDKDF (reference sequence). Here the CDR3 DNA reads TGTGCCACCAGCCGCCTGGGGTTGGCGGGGTACACAGATACGCAGTATTTT. As protein: CATSRLGLAGYTDTQYF.

CDR3 sequence: CASSLQWELFF. In DNA form, the CDR3 reads TGTGCCAGTTCGTTGCAGTGGGAGCTGTTTTTT. This rearrangement joins TRBV19 to TRBJ2-2; D is uncertain. Between the trimmed V and J ends, which lost 8 bases and 9 bases, there was a span of 10 bases. Germline loops: CDR1 LNHDA, CDR2 SQIVND (reference sequence). CDR3 size: 11 residues.

This clone appeared a single time. This chain joins TRBV4-1 and TRBJ2-5; no reliable D call. Trimming shortened V by 5 bases and J by 0 bases, and 13 bases separated the two germline ends. The CDR3 sequence is 15 residues long. Germline V lookup: CDR1 MGHRA, CDR2 YSYEKL. The CDR3 region has the DNA TGCGCCAGCAGCGAACAGCCTTCGTACCAAGAGACCCAGTACTTC. Translated, it gives CASSEQPSYQETQYF.